This T cell receptor (beta chain) was documented in a study of T cell responses to AZD1222 COVID-19 vaccine. Study in general: It was second doses at about 4 or about 12 weeks that were pooled.

General study points: It should be noted that donors were predominantly white British and more often female, and clonal diversity was possibly underestimated. The CD4 TCRs associated with vaccination extended across spike and predominated at 160-218 and 743-854. Reportedly, nearly half of unique spike TCRs recognized epitopes outside B.1.351/B.1.1.7 mutations.

J gave up 5 bases and V 0 bases, and 3 bases lay outside the gene matches. Germline V lookup: CDR1 MNHEY, CDR2 SVGAGI. The CDR3 is 16 amino acids. Generated by immunoSEQ multiplex PCR, the TCRdb table keeps only in-frame clones and is missing some. This repertoire shows around 110,000 clones, around 88% found once; its top ten account for about 8.8%. In regard to this clone: Its antigen is undetermined.

Sequencing was performed on peripheral blood, taken on day 0 of AZD1222 vaccination. J is TRBJ2-1 and V is TRBV6-5; 11 positions agree with TRBD2. The TCR originated in an adult in good health. CDR3 in DNA: TGTGCCAGCAGTTACTCGGGGACTAGCGGACACAATGAGCAGTTCTTC. It yields the protein CASSYSGTSGHNEQFF.